This T cell receptor beta chain was retrieved from a study of blood T cells in healthy people across ages (dated by TCRdb to about 2015). About the full investigation: In model experiments, template switching captured about one uniquely barcoded TCR beta cDNA molecule for every two T cells. Using deep sequencing normalized with unique cDNA molecular identifiers, the study measured how TCR beta repertoire diversity changes with age. The donors were split into four age groups: young (average around 15 years), middle-aged (about 40), aged (more than 60) and long-lived (roughly 86). To avoid experimental bias, donors of different ages were distributed randomly across sequencing lanes. The study analyzed two additional independent replicas of 1 million unique cDNA reads from the same blood draw for two donors, one aged 18 to 30 and one aged 80 or older. Beyond this particular receptor, the publication reports: Observed TCR beta diversity correlated strongly with the percentage of naive T cells measured by flow cytometry. Estimates of total diversity from one million sequenced T cells were regarded as lower bounds and underestimates. Donor CMV infection status was unknown, potentially confounding age-related changes in expanded clonotypes. Conclusive comparison of naive and antigen-experienced compartments was prevented by the profiling of bulk unsorted PBMCs. Compared with the aged group, the long-lived group had more naive CD4+ T cells, fewer expanded clones and increased TCR diversity, suggesting age selection. As age increased, observed TCR beta diversity per million T cells dropped in a roughly linear way, and a significant reduction was already evident by age 40.

Libraries were made using 5' RACE. The instrument given in TCRdb is Illumina HiSeq 2500. A second PCR of about 7 to 12 cycles was run with a J-beta primer mix and a sample-barcoded 5' primer. A unique molecular identifier was introduced onto each TCR beta cDNA molecule by a template-switch 5' adaptor carrying 12 random nucleotides. At least 3 million CDR3-containing paired-end reads were obtained from each sample. All of the RNA was converted into first-strand cDNA using the Mint cDNA synthesis kit, with a TRBC-specific oligonucleotide serving as the primer. All cDNA was treated with uracil-DNA glycosylase and then went through a first 18-cycle PCR with the universal primers M1SS and BC2_uni_R. As for the authors' bioinformatics: Normalization of each sample was performed by random selection of 1 million high-quality reads, each carrying a distinct molecular identifier. Instead of being binned into consensus sequences, reads that shared molecular identifiers were thrown out. MiTCR, with a Q25 quality threshold and the strictest error-elimination algorithm, was used for CDR3 identification, clonotype clustering and error correction. A nonparametric unseen species model with Euler transformation was used to estimate a lower bound on total TCR beta diversity. TCRdb itself trimmed the public reads at Q25 with fastp, ran MiXCR and retained productive beta chains. Duplicate CDR3 protein sequences are folded into a single record with the most common DNA and genes. For this entry, the V and J calls and clone size follow TCRdb and not the study's own pipeline. The sample table lists 1.5 million to 1.8 million distinct CDR3 sequences, roughly 43% of them with a count of one. The ten largest clones represent under 5% of the sample.

Including cysteine and phenylalanine, the CDR3 has 13 amino acids. The read is trimmed to its CDR3 DNA, 39 bases read in frame from base 1. Per the germline V gene, ENHRY is the CDR1 and SYGVKD is the CDR2. Germline trimming amounts to 6 bases on V and 2 bases on J, with 1 as the count of junction bases outside the gene matches. The approximately 39 donors, aged 6 to 90 years, were systemically healthy Caucasian individuals from Russia. Each donor gave 8 to 10 milliliters of peripheral blood, drawn into EDTA-treated Vacutainer tubes. Ficoll-Paque density-gradient centrifugation was used to isolate PBMCs, with at least 7 million obtained per sample. Trizol reagent was used to extract total RNA from PBMCs, with at least 6 micrograms per sample. The percentages of naive CD45RAhigh/CD27high T cells were determined by flow cytometry on a PBMC aliquot from every donor. Notes on this clonotype: What this receptor recognizes is not known. No qualities accompany the bases; no much larger clone lies one base away.

Sequencing input: blood. The chain employs TRBV10-3 and TRBJ2-1; 7 of the junction bases match TRBD2. This receptor was taken from a woman aged 18-29 years in good health. The CDR3: CAIRTSAYNEQFF. The DNA sequence follows: TGTGCCATCAGAACTAGCGCCTACAATGAGCAGTTCTTC.